This TCR beta chain originates from a study of blood T cell repertoires in COVID-19. Trimming took 6 bases from V and 1 from J; bases not matched to a gene: 6. CDR1 and CDR2 from the germline V gene are LGHDT and YNNKEL (reference sequence). This CDR3 contains 15 residues. The method was immunoSEQ multiplex PCR; TCRdb's version includes in-frame clones alone and lacks a portion of them. The sample lists over 250,000 clones, roughly 86% occurring once. Donors in Cohort 3 counted as recovered after two negative PCRs, clearance, or symptom resolution. This TCR came from a woman aged 55-75 years who had recovered from COVID-19. The specimen was PBMCs or T cells enriched from blood (not recorded which). This chain joins TRBV3-1 (or the pseudogene TRBV3-2) and TRBJ2-7, with TRBD2 matching over 10 bases. The CDR3 nucleotides are TGTGCCAGCAGTACTCCGACTAGCGGGTCCTACGAGCAGTACTTC. Translating it yields CASSTPTSGSYEQYF.